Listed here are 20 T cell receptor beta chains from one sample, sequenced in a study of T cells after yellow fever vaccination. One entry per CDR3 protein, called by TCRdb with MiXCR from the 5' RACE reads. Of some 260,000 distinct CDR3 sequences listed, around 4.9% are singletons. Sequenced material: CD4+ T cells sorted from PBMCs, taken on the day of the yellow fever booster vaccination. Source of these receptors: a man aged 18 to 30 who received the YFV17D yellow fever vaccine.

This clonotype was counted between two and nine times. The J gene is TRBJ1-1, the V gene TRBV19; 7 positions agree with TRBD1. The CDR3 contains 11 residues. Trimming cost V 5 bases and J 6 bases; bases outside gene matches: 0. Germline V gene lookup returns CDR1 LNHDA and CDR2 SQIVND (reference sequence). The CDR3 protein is CASSGQAEAFF. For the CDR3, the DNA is TGTGCCAGTAGTGGACAGGCTGAAGCTTTCTTT. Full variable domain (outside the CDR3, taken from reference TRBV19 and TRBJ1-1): DGGITQSPKYLFRKEGQNVTLSCEQNLNHDAMYWYRQDPGQGLRLIYYSQIVNDFQKGDIAEGYSVSREKKESFPLTVTSAQKNPTAFYLCASSGQAEAFFGQGTRLTVV.

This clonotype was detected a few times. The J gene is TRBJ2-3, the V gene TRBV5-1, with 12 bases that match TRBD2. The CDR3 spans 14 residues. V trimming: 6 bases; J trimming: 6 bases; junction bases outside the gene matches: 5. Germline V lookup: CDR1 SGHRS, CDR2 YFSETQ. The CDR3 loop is CASTRTSGADTQYF. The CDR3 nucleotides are TGCGCCAGCACCCGGACTAGCGGGGCGGATACGCAGTATTTT.

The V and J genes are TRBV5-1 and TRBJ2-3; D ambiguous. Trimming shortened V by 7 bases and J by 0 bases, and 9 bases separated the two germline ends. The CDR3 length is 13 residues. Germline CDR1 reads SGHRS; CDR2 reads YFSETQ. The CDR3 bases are TGCGCCAGCGGAGAAGTAAGCACAGATACGCAGTATTTT. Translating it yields CASGEVSTDTQYF.

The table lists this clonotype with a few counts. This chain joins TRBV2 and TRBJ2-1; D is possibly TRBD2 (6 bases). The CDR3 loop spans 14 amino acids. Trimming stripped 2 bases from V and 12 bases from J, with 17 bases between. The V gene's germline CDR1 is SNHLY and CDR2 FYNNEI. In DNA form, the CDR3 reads TGTGCCAGCAGTGAAATTCCGCAGGCCGGGGGGCAGTTCTTC. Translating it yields CASSEIPQAGGQFF.

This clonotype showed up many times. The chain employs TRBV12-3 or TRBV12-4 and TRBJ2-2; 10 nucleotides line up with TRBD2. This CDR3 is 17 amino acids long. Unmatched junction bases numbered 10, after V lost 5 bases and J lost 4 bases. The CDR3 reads CASSGPLAGASTGELFF. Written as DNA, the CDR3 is TGTGCCAGCAGTGGGCCCCTAGCGGGGGCATCCACCGGGGAGCTGTTTTTT.

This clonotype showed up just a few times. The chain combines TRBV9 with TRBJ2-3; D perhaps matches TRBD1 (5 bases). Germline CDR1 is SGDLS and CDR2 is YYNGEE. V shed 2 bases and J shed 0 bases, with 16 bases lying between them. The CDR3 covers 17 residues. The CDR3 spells CASSVMATGASTDTQYF. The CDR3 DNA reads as TGTGCCAGCAGCGTTATGGCCACAGGTGCTAGCACAGATACGCAGTATTTT.

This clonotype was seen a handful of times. The CDR3 protein is CASSPGTSGYTQYF. CDR3 coding DNA: TGTGCCAGCAGTCCCGGGACTAGCGGATATACGCAGTATTTT. The chain recombines TRBV7-3 with TRBJ2-3; 11 nucleotides line up with TRBD2. Germline loops: CDR1 SGHTA, CDR2 FQGTGA. J lost 7 bases, V lost 6 bases, and 6 bases had no gene match. The CDR3 loop spans 14 amino acids.

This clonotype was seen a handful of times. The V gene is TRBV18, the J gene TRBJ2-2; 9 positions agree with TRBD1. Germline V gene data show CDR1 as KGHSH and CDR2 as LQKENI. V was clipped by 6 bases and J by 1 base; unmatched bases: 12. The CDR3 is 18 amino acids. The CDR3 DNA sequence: TGTGCCAGCTCCGGACGTGATCCGGGACAGGGGAACACCGGGGAGCTGTTTTTT. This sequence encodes CASSGRDPGQGNTGELFF.

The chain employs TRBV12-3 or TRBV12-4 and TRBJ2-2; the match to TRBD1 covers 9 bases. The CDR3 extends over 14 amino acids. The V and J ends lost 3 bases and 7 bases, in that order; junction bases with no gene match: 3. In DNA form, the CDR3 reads TGTGCCAGCAGTTTTGGACAGGGGCACGGGGAGCTGTTTTTT. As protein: CASSFGQGHGELFF.

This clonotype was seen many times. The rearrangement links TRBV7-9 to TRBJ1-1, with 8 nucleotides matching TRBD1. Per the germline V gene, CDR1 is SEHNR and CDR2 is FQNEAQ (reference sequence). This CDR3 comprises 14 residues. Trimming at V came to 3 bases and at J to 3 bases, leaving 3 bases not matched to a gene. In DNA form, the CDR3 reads TGTGCCAGCAGCTTTCAGGGGGCGGACACTGAAGCTTTCTTT. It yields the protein CASSFQGADTEAFF.

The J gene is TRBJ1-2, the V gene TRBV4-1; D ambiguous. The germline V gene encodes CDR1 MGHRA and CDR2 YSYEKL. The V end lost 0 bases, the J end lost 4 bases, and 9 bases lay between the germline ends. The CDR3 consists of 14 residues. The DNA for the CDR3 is TGCGCCAGCAGCCAAGATTGGGTATCCTATGGCTACACCTTC. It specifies CASSQDWVSYGYTF.

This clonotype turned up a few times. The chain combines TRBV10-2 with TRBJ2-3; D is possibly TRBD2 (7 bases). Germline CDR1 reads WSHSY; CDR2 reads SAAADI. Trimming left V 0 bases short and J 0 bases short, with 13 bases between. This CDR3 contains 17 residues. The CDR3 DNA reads TGCGCCAGCAGTGAGTCGACCGGGGGGCCAAGCACAGATACGCAGTATTTT. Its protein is CASSESTGGPSTDTQYF.

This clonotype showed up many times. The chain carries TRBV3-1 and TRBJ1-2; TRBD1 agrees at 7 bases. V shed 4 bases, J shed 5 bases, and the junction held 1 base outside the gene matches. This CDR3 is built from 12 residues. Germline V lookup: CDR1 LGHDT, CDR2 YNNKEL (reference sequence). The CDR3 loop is CASSPQGYGYTF. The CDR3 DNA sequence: TGTGCCAGCAGCCCACAGGGGTATGGCTACACCTTC. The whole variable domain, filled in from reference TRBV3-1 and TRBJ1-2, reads DTAVSQTPKYLVTQMGNDKSIKCEQNLGHDTMYWYKQDSKKFLKIMFSYNNKELIINETVPNRFSPKSPDKAHLNLHINSLELGDSAVYFCASSPQGYGYTFGSGTRLTVV.

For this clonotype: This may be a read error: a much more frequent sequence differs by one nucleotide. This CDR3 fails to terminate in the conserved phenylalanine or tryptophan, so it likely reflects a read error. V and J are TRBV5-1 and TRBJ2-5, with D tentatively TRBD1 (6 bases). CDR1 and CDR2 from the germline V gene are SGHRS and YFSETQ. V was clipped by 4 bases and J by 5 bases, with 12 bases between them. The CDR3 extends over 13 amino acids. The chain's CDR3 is CASSPSRGETQYL. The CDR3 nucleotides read TGCGCCAGCAGCCCCTCCAGGGGTGAGACCCAGTACTTA.

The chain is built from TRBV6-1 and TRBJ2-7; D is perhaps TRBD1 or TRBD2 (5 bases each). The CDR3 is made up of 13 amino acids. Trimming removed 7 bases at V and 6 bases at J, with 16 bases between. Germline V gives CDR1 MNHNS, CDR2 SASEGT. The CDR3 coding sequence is TGTGCCAGCAATCTTGACGGGGCTCGCGAGCAGTACGTC. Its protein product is CASNLDGAREQYV.

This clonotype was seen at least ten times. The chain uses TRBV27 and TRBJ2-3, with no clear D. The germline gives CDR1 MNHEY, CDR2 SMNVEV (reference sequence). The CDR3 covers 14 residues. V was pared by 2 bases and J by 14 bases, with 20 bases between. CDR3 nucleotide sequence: TGTGCCAGCAGTTTACGTTTAGAGTCTCGTCATCTGTATTTT. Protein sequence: CASSLRLESRHLYF.

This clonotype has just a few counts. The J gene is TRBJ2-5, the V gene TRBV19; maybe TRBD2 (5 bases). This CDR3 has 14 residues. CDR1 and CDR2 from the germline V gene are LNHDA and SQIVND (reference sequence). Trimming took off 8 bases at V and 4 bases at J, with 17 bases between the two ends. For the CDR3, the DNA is TGTGCCAGTTTGAGGCGGGTTCCGGTAGAGACCCAGTACTTC. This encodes CASLRRVPVETQYF.

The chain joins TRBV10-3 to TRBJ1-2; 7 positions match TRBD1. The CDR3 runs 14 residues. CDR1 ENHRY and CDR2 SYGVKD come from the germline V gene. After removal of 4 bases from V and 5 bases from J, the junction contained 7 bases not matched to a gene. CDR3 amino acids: CAISALEGAYGYTF. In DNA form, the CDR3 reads TGTGCCATCAGTGCCTTGGAGGGGGCTTATGGCTACACCTTC.

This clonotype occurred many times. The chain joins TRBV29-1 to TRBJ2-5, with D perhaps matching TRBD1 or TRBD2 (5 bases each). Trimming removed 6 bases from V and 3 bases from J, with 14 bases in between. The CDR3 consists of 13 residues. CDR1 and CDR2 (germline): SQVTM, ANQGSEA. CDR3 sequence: CSVGRTEKETQYF. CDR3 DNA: TGCAGCGTGGGACGGACCGAGAAAGAGACCCAGTACTTC.

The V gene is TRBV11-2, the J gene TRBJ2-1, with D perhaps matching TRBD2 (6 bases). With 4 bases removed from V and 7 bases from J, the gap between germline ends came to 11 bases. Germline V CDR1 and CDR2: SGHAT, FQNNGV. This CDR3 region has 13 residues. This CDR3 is CASSSCGENEQFF. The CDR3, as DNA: TGTGCCAGCAGCTCTTGCGGGGAGAATGAGCAGTTCTTC.